This T cell receptor beta chain stems from a study of cytomegalovirus exposure and HLA in healthy donors. At the level of the study: The roughly 110 validation repertoires used the same platform as the 666 first-cohort repertoires, a later analysis reported.

The CDR3 contains 15 residues. Trimming removed 2 bases from V and 2 bases from J, with 13 bases in between. Germline CDR1 and CDR2: MNHEY and SMNVEV (reference sequence). Measured with immunoSEQ multiplex PCR; TCRdb has only the in-frame clones, and not every one. The data hold hundreds of thousands of clones, with more than 80% observed a single time. The material sequenced was PBMCs. The sequence came from a woman aged 18-29 years in good health and CMV-seronegative. The genes are TRBV27 and TRBJ2-7; D perhaps matches TRBD2 (5 bases). The CDR3: CASSLTADPPYEQYF. CDR3 coding DNA: TGTGCCAGCAGTTTAACAGCGGATCCTCCCTACGAGCAGTACTTC.